This TCR beta chain was retrieved from a study of breast tumors, draining lymph nodes, adjacent tissues. Breast cancer patients provided tissue from their axillary draining lymph nodes. This clonotype has a count of ten or more. TCRdb redid the calling of the multiplex PCR reads with MiXCR, one entry per CDR3 protein. The sample holds 290,000 or so distinct CDR3 sequences; more than 30% are singletons and the top ten take 1.1%. The receptor was derived from a female donor with breast cancer. Some clones in this sample may be carry-over from other donors' samples. The sequencing sample was made of axillary lymph node tissue.

The CDR3: CASGLIAGDNEQFF. CDR3 in DNA: TGCGCCAGCGGGTTAATAGCGGGAGATAATGAGCAGTTCTTC. V and J are TRBV10-2 and TRBJ2-1; TRBD2 agrees at 9 bases. CDR1 is WSHSY, CDR2 SAAADI, per germline. The CDR3 loop spans 14 amino acids. The trim removed 8 bases at V and 7 bases at J, leaving 9 bases unmatched.